This record concerns one T cell receptor beta chain sequence. The antigen remains undetermined. Cultured CD4+ T cells had their DNA profiled by the Oncomine TCR Beta short-read assay. After culture, CD4+ T cells served as the source for genomic DNA extraction. TCRdb reanalysed the PCR reads using MiXCR and keeps one entry per CDR3 protein. The profile shows some 10,000 distinct CDR3 sequences, approximately 32% of them singletons. This sample stems from a study of vaccination and CD4 T cells after COVID-19. Treatment denoted: roughly ten-day PBMC culture with coronavirus spike peptide pools or control peptides (ViraFEST assay). CD4+ T cells that came from the unexposed donor were collected before the COVID-19 pandemic (2011-2018). The CDR3 totals 15 residues. Trimming removed 4 bases from V and 5 bases from J; junction bases left unmatched: 3. CDR1 SGDLS and CDR2 YYNGEE come from the germline V gene.

The clonotype was recovered from a human donor in good health. V gene TRBV9 combines with J gene TRBJ2-2; 12 bases fit TRBD1. Sequenced: CD4+ T cells from blood, cultured in vitro. As DNA, the CDR3 is TGTGCCAGCAGCCTGGGACAGGGGGCGACCGGGGAGCTGTTTTTT. Translated: CASSLGQGATGELFF.